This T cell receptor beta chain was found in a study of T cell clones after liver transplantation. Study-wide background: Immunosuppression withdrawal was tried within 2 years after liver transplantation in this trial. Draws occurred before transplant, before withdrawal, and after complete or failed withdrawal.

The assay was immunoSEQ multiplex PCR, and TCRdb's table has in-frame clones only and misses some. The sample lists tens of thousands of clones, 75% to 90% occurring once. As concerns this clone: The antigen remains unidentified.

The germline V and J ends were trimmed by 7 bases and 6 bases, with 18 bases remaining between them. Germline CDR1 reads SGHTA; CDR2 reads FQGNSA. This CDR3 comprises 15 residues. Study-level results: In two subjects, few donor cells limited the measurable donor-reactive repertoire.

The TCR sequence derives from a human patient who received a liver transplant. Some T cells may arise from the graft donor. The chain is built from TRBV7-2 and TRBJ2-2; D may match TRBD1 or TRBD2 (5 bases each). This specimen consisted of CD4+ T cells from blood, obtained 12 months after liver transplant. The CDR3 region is CASIDRAGAAGELFF. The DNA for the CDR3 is TGTGCCAGCATTGACCGGGCCGGGGCCGCCGGGGAGCTGTTTTTT.